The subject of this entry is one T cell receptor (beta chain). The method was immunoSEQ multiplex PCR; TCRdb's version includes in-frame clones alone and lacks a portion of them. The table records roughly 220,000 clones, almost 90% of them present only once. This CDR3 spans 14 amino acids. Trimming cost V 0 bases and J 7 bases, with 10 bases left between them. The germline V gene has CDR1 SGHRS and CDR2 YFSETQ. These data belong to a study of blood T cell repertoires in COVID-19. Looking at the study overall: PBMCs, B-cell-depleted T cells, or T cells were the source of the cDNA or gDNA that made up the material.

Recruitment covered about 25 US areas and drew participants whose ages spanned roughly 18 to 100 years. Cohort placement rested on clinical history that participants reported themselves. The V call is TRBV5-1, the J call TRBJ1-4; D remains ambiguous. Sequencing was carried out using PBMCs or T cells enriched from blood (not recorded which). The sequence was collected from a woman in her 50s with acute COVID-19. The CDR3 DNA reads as TGCGCCAGCAGCTTGGCGGGGTTCGGTGAAAAACTGTTTTTT. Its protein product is CASSLAGFGEKLFF.